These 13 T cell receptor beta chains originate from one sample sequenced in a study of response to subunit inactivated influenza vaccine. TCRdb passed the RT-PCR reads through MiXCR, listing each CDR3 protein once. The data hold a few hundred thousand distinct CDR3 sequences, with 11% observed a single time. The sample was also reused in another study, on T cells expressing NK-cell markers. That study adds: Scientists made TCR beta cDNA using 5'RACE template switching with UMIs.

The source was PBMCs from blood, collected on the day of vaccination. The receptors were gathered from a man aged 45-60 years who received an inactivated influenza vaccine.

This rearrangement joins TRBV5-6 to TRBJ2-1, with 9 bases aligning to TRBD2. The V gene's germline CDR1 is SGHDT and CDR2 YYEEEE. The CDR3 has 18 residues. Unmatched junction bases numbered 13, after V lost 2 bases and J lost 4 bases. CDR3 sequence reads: CASSFQFREREVYNEQFF. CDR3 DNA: TGTGCCAGCAGCTTTCAATTTAGAGAGCGGGAGGTATACAATGAGCAGTTCTTC.

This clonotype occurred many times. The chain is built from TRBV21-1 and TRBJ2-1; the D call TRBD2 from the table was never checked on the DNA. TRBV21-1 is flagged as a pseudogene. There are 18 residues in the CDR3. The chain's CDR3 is CASSKAPRSGGLGNEQFF. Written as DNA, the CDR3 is TGTGCCAGCAGCAAAGCCCCTCGTAGCGGGGGGCTAGGGAATGAGCAGTTCTTC.

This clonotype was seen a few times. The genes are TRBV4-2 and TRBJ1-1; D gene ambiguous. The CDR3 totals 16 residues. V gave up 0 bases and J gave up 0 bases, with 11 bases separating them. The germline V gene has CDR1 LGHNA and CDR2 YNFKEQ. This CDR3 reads CASSQDVRVVNTEAFF. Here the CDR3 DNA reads TGTGCCAGCAGCCAAGATGTTCGGGTCGTGAACACTGAAGCTTTCTTT.

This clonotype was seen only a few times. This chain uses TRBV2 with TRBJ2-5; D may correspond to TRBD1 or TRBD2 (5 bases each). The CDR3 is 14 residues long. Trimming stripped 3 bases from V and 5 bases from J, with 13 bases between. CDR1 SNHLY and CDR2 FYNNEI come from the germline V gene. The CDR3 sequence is CASSDRVEGETQYF. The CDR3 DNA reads TGTGCCAGCAGTGACAGGGTAGAGGGCGAGACCCAGTACTTC.

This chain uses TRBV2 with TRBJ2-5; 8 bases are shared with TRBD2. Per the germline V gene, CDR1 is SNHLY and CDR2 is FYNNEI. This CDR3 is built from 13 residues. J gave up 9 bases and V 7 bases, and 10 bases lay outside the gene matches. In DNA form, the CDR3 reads TGTGCCAGCACCCCGGGACTAGGGTGGTCCCAGTACTTC. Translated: CASTPGLGWSQYF.

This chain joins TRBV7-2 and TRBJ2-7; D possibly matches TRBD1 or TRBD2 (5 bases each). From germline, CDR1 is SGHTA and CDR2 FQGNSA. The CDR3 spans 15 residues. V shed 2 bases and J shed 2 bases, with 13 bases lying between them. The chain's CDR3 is CASSLQWDRAYEQYF. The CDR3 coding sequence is TGTGCCAGCAGCTTACAATGGGACCGAGCCTACGAGCAGTACTTC.

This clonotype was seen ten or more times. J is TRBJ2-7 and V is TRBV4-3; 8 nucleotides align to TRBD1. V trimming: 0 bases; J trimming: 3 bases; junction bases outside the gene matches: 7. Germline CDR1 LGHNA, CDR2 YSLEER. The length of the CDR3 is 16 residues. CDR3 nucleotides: TGCGCCAGCAGCCAAGATGTAGGGACAGGTCGCTACGAGCAGTACTTC. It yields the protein CASSQDVGTGRYEQYF.

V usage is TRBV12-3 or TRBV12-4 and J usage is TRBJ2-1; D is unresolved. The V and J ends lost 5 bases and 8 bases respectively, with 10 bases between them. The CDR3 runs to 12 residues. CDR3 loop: CASSPRYDEQFF. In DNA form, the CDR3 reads TGTGCCAGCAGTCCGAGATACGATGAGCAGTTCTTC.

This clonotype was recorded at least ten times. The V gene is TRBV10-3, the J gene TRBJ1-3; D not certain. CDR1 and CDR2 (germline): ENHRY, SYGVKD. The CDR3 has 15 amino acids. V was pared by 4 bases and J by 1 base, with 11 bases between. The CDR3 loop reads CAISAVERSGNTIYF. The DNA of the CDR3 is TGTGCCATCAGTGCGGTGGAAAGGTCTGGAAACACCATATATTTT.

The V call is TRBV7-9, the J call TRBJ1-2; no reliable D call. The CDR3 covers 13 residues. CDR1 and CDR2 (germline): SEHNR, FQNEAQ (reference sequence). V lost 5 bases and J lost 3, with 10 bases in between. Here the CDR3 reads CASSRDGYYGYTF. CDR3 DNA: TGTGCCAGCAGCCGCGACGGATACTATGGCTACACCTTC.

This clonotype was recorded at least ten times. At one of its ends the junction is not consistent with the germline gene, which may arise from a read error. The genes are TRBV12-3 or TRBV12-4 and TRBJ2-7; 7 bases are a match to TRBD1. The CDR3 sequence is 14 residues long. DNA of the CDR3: TGTGCCAGCAGTAGCCGGGACAGCTCCCACGAGCAGTACTTC. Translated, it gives CASSSRDSSHEQYF.

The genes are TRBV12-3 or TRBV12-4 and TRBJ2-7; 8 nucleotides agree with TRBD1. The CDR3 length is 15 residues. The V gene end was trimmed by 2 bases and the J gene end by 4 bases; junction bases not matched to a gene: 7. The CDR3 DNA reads TGTGCCAGCAGTTTAATCTCAGGGGGCGCGTACGAGCAGTACTTC. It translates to CASSLISGGAYEQYF.

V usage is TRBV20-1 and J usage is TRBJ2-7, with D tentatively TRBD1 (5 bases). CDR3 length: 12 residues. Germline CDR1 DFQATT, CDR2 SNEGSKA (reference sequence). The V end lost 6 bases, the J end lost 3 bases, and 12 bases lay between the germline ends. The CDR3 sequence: CSAKGAYYEQYF. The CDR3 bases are TGCAGTGCCAAAGGGGCTTACTACGAGCAGTACTTC.